This is a list of T cell receptor beta chains from one sample in a study of technical replicates of blood from a few donors. Profiling relied on immunoSEQ multiplex PCR, and the TCRdb table lists in-frame clones only, not all of them. The sample yields 85,000 to 100,000 clones, approximately 94% seen once. Sequences were obtained from T cells isolated from PBMCs. These receptors were obtained from a human donor in good health. CDR3s leave out the opening cysteine and the closing phenylalanine or tryptophan.

TRBV10-2 ASSGWGGDQPQH
TRBV6-5 ASSYSQGLGTEAF
TRBV11-3 ASSPGGWGYEDEKLF
TRBV9 ASSVGGGPAEQY
TRBV27 ASSWGLAASYEQY
TRBV6-1 ASSEAPGTNEKLF
TRBV5-4 ASSLAGDYNEQF
TRBV5-3 ARSLRDTPYTLGYRNQPQH
TRBV10-1 ASPGLGTTTGSNQPQH
TRBV5-1 ASSLYGSGSYNEQF
TRBV27 ASSFSGRGGYNEQF
TRBV4-2 ASSQDRTRLGEQY
TRBV6-5 ASSSGLQETQY
TRBV7-9 ASSFRRTGLYNEQF
TRBV5-4 ASSPAPGTGDEQY